These 30 T cell receptor beta chains came from one sample sequenced in a study of blood T cells in healthy people across ages (dated by TCRdb to between 2015 and 2016). Library prep was done by 5' RACE. Sequencing was carried out with an Illumina HiSeq 2500. A second PCR of roughly 7 to 11 cycles was performed with a sample-barcoded 5' primer and a J-beta primer mix. The public reads were run again by TCRdb, first through fastp at Q25 and then through MiXCR, and only productive beta chains were kept. CDR3 protein duplicates are merged, each entry listing the most common genes and DNA. The sample table contains 780,000 or so distinct CDR3 sequences; only one count was recorded for approximately 25% of them. In total, the top ten clones hold more than 3% of the sample. These same records also appear under a second study, on T cells of mothers and their children.

Sample: blood. The receptors shown here come from a boy between 10 and 17 years old in good health.

This clonotype was seen more than once but under ten times. The rearrangement links TRBV6-5 to TRBJ1-1, with 7 bases identical to TRBD1. The CDR3 has 14 amino acids. Germline V CDR1 and CDR2: MNHEY, SVGAGI. Trimming took 2 bases from V and 1 from J; bases not matched to a gene: 1. The CDR3 region has the DNA TGTGCCAGCAGTTACGGGGACAGGAACACTGAAGCTTTCTTT. Protein product: CASSYGDRNTEAFF.

This clonotype came up a few times. At one end, the junction sequence differs from germline, possibly due to a read error. The chain is built from TRBV6-2 or TRBV6-3 and TRBJ2-1; tentatively, D is TRBD1 or TRBD2 (6 bases each). Germline CDR1 MNHEY, CDR2 SVGEGT. CDR3 length equals 15 residues. CDR3 nucleotide sequence: TGTGCCAGCCGAGGGGGGCCAGCCACCTACAACGAGCAGTTCTTC. Translation: CASRGGPATYNEQFF.

The DNA of the CDR3 is TGCGCCAGCAGCGGACAGTCTGGGGCCAACGTCCTGACTTTC. As protein: CASSGQSGANVLTF. The rearrangement uses TRBV5-1 and TRBJ2-6; D may be TRBD1 (6 bases). V gave up 4 bases and J gave up 1 base, with 6 bases separating them. The CDR3 length is 14 residues. CDR1 and CDR2 (germline): SGHRS, YFSETQ.

The table lists this clonotype with a few counts. This chain uses TRBV20-1 with TRBJ1-4; TRBD1 matches at 7 bases. The V segment lost 6 bases and the J segment 2 bases; nucleotides outside the gene matches: 15. CDR1 DFQATT and CDR2 SNEGSKA come from the germline V gene (reference sequence). There are 17 residues in the CDR3. The CDR3 DNA reads TGCAGTGCGAAGGGGGCGACAGGGTCGATGACTAATGAAAAACTGTTTTTT. It specifies CSAKGATGSMTNEKLFF.

The chain couples TRBV30 to TRBJ2-5; 11 bases line up with TRBD2. V trimming: 2 bases; J trimming: 5 bases; junction bases outside the gene matches: 7. This CDR3 is 15 amino acids long. Germline CDR1 reads GTSNPN; CDR2 reads SVGIG (reference sequence). CDR3 DNA sequence: TGTGCCTGGAGTAATAGCGGGGGGGTTGAGGAGACCCAGTACTTC. It translates to CAWSNSGGVEETQYF.

V is TRBV6-5 and J is TRBJ2-5; D perhaps matches TRBD2 (5 bases). Germline-derived CDR1 and CDR2 are MNHEY and SVGAGI. This CDR3 has 15 amino acids. Trimming removed 3 bases from V and 5 bases from J, with 16 bases in between. CDR3: CASSYGGPGIETQYF. The DNA of the CDR3 is TGTGCCAGCAGTTATGGTGGTCCGGGGATTGAGACCCAGTACTTC.

The V call is TRBV6-5, the J call TRBJ1-1; no reliable D call. Germline values: CDR1 MNHEY, CDR2 SVGAGI. The CDR3 runs to 12 residues. The V end was cut by 11 bases, the J end by 1 base, with 11 bases between. DNA of the CDR3: TGTGCCGTACGGCGCGGGAACACTGAAGCTTTCTTT. It specifies CAVRRGNTEAFF.

This rearrangement joins TRBV20-1 to TRBJ2-7, with a weak D call TRBD1 (6 bases). With 0 bases removed from V and 0 bases from J, the gap between germline ends came to 9 bases. The CDR3 extends over 14 amino acids. Germline-derived CDR1 and CDR2 are DFQATT and SNEGSKA (reference sequence). DNA of the CDR3: TGCAGTGCTAGAGATTACAGGGCCTCCTACGAGCAGTACTTC. It codes for CSARDYRASYEQYF.

This clonotype was recorded once. J is TRBJ2-7 and V is TRBV7-2, with 11 bases lining up with TRBD1. Germline loops: CDR1 SGHTA, CDR2 FQGNSA. This CDR3 comprises 16 residues. With 3 bases clipped from V and 3 bases from J, the junction kept 7 bases outside the gene matches. Here the CDR3 reads CASSFKSGTGGYEQYF. In DNA form, the CDR3 reads TGTGCCAGCAGCTTTAAATCCGGGACAGGGGGCTACGAGCAGTACTTC. The entire variable domain, with the rest obtained from reference TRBV7-2 and TRBJ2-7, is as follows: GAGVSQSPSNKVTEKGKDVELRCDPISGHTALYWYRQSLGQGLEFLIYFQGNSAPDKSGLPSDRFSAERTGGSVSTLTIQRTQQEDSAVYLCASSFKSGTGGYEQYFGPGTRLTVT.

This clonotype was seen ten or more times. V and J are TRBV3-1 and TRBJ2-3; D may be TRBD2 (5 bases). CDR3 size: 15 residues. CDR1 and CDR2 from the germline V gene are LGHDT and YNNKEL (reference sequence). Deletions cut 1 base from V and 1 base from J, with 9 bases between. In DNA, the CDR3 is TGTGCCAGCAGCCAAGGGACTCTCCGCACAGATACGCAGTATTTT. It yields the protein CASSQGTLRTDTQYF.

The table lists this clonotype with a few counts. The chain links TRBV27 to TRBJ2-5, with D hard to call. V shed 5 bases and J shed 5 bases, with 18 bases lying between them. This CDR3 contains 15 residues. Germline-derived CDR1 and CDR2 are MNHEY and SMNVEV (reference sequence). The CDR3 region has the DNA TGTGCCAGCAGTCGCGGTAGGACCGGCCGGGAGACCCAGTACTTC. Translation gives CASSRGRTGRETQYF.

This clonotype was seen more than once but under ten times. The rearrangement links TRBV27 to TRBJ2-5; D remains ambiguous. The DNA end lines up better with TRBJ2-1; the J call may be wrong. The germline gives CDR1 MNHEY, CDR2 SMNVEV (reference sequence). CDR3 length: 13 amino acids. The CDR3 reads CASSLYKYNEQFF. The DNA for the CDR3 is TGTGCCAGCAGTTTATACAAATACAATGAGCAGTTCTTC.

The chain employs TRBV20-1 and TRBJ2-7; D gene uncertain. V was pared by 0 bases and J by 5 bases, with 5 bases between. The CDR3 runs to 11 residues. The germline CDR1 and CDR2 sequences are DFQATT and SNEGSKA (reference sequence). The CDR3 loop reads CSARDYHEQYF. The CDR3 bases are TGCAGTGCTAGAGATTACCACGAGCAGTACTTC.

The table lists this clonotype with a count of one. This chain uses TRBV6-1 with TRBJ1-5; the D gene is possibly TRBD1 (5 bases). This CDR3 contains 15 residues. With 3 bases removed from V and 11 bases from J, the gap between germline ends came to 20 bases. Germline CDR1 and CDR2: MNHNS and SASEGT. CDR3 amino acids: CASSESGHGAGAQHF. The CDR3 DNA sequence: TGTGCCAGCAGTGAGTCCGGACATGGGGCGGGAGCCCAGCATTTT.

The chain has TRBV4-3 and TRBJ1-4; D remains unclear. Trimming took off 0 bases at V and 4 bases at J, with 12 bases between the two ends. Germline CDR1 LGHNA, CDR2 YSLEER. The CDR3 runs 16 residues. The CDR3: CASSQDRTVLNEKLFF. The CDR3, as DNA: TGCGCCAGCAGCCAAGATAGAACAGTACTTAATGAAAAACTGTTTTTT.

This clonotype was seen only a few times. The V gene is TRBV7-2, the J gene TRBJ2-7; D is perhaps TRBD1 (5 bases). Trimming removed 6 bases from V and 4 bases from J, with 13 bases in between. CDR1 is SGHTA and CDR2 is FQGNSA in the germline V gene. The CDR3 has 13 amino acids. The CDR3 DNA reads TGTGCCAGCAGGCCGCCAGGGTCGTACGAGCAGTACTTC. It is translated as CASRPPGSYEQYF.

Only a few counts were recorded for this clonotype. The chain has TRBV5-1 and TRBJ2-5; D gene unclear. The DNA end is a closer match to TRBJ2-1, so the J assignment may be wrong. From germline, CDR1 is SGHRS and CDR2 YFSETQ. The CDR3 has 15 residues. CDR3: CASSLSDGDYNEQFF. In nucleotides, the CDR3 is TGCGCCAGCAGCTTGTCGGATGGGGATTACAATGAGCAGTTCTTC.

This clonotype was picked up a small number of times. The CDR3 loop reads CASSPTENIQYF. The CDR3, as DNA: TGTGCCAGCAGTCCGACAGAGAACATTCAGTACTTC. This rearrangement joins TRBV12-3 or TRBV12-4 to TRBJ2-4; TRBD1 might be the D (5 bases). V was trimmed by 5 bases and J by 7 bases, leaving 9 bases between them. The CDR3 is 12 residues long.

The J gene is TRBJ2-7, the V gene TRBV7-2; perhaps TRBD2 as D (5 bases). The germline V gene encodes CDR1 SGHTA and CDR2 FQGNSA. Trimming stripped 4 bases from V and 0 bases from J, with 13 bases between. The CDR3 length is 15 residues. The chain's CDR3 is CASSSRTPFSYEQYF. DNA of the CDR3: TGTGCCAGCAGCTCCAGGACTCCTTTCTCCTACGAGCAGTACTTC.

The V and J genes are TRBV11-3 and TRBJ2-3; D is perhaps TRBD2 (6 bases). Trimming removed 5 bases from V and 2 bases from J, with 23 bases in between. CDR3 length: 18 amino acids. Germline V gives CDR1 SGHNT, CDR2 YENEEA. The CDR3 loop is CASSPPGVGARHTDTQYF. CDR3 in DNA: TGTGCCAGCAGCCCGCCGGGGGTTGGGGCCAGACACACAGATACGCAGTATTTT. Complete variable domain (other parts from reference TRBV11-3 and TRBJ2-3): EAGVVQSPRYKIIEKKQPVAFWCNPISGHNTLYWYLQNLGQGPELLIRYENEEAVDDSQLPKDRFSAERLKGVDSTLKIQPAELGDSAVYLCASSPPGVGARHTDTQYFGPGTRLTVL.

The J gene is TRBJ2-7, the V gene TRBV6-5; tentative D call: TRBD1 (6 bases). Between the trimmed V and J ends, which lost 2 bases and 10 bases, there was a span of 9 bases. This CDR3 has 11 amino acids. Germline lookup yields CDR1 MNHEY and CDR2 SVGAGI. Here the CDR3 DNA reads TGTGCCAGCAGTTACACGGGACACCAGTACTTC. As protein: CASSYTGHQYF.

This clonotype was seen a few times. The chain joins TRBV5-5 to TRBJ2-7, with 12 bases lining up with TRBD1. The CDR3 runs to 15 residues. The V gene end was trimmed by 4 bases and the J gene end by 6 bases; junction bases not matched to a gene: 8. Germline CDR1 SGHKS, CDR2 YYEKEE (reference sequence). The chain's CDR3 is CASSRMGTGGLEQYF. CDR3 DNA: TGTGCCAGCAGCCGAATGGGGACAGGGGGCCTCGAGCAGTACTTC.

This sequence joins TRBV28 and TRBJ2-3; D possibly corresponds to TRBD1 (6 bases). Germline CDR1 MDHEN, CDR2 SYDVKM. This CDR3 spans 15 amino acids. Trimming cost V 5 bases and J 6 bases, with 18 bases left between them. The DNA of the CDR3 is TGTGCCAGCAGTCCCATTTCAGGGGCAAGGGATACGCAGTATTTT. Amino acids: CASSPISGARDTQYF.

J is TRBJ2-7 and V is TRBV20-1; a possible D gene is TRBD1 (6 bases). The CDR3 is 14 residues long. The germline V gene encodes CDR1 DFQATT and CDR2 SNEGSKA (reference sequence). Trimming cost V 0 bases and J 3 bases, with 12 bases left between them. The CDR3 sequence is CSARDTGRGYEQYF. In DNA, the CDR3 is TGCAGTGCTAGAGATACAGGCAGGGGCTACGAGCAGTACTTC.

This clonotype has only a few counts. V is TRBV27 and J is TRBJ1-4; perhaps TRBD1 as D (6 bases). Germline V gene lookup returns CDR1 MNHEY and CDR2 SMNVEV (reference sequence). V was cut by 8 bases and J by 5 bases, with 18 bases left in between. The CDR3 length is 15 residues. CDR3 nucleotides: TGTGCCAGCTTTAATCCGGGACAAGGAAATGAAAAACTGTTTTTT. Translated, it gives CASFNPGQGNEKLFF.

The rearrangement links TRBV15 to TRBJ2-2; TRBD2 is a possible D gene (5 bases). CDR3 size: 14 residues. V lost 1 base and J 7 bases, leaving 10 bases between the germline ends. Germline CDR1 reads LNHNV; CDR2 reads YYDKDF (reference sequence). The CDR3 is CATSRGTPGGELFF. The CDR3 nucleotides read TGTGCCACCAGCAGAGGGACTCCGGGCGGGGAGCTGTTTTTT.

A single count supports this clonotype. The chain is built from TRBV7-9 and TRBJ2-1; TRBD1 might be the D (6 bases). The CDR3 consists of 14 residues. Trimming removed 0 bases from V and 8 bases from J, with 11 bases in between. Germline CDR1 reads SEHNR; CDR2 reads FQNEAQ (reference sequence). The CDR3 is CASSLAGSGDEQFF. The DNA of the CDR3 is TGTGCCAGCAGCTTAGCCGGGTCAGGGGATGAGCAGTTCTTC. Drawing the rest from reference TRBV7-9 and TRBJ2-1, the complete variable domain is DTGVSQNPRHKITKRGQNVTFRCDPISEHNRLYWYRQTLGQGPEFLTYFQNEAQLEKSRLLSDRFSAERPKGSFSTLEIQRTEQGDSAMYLCASSLAGSGDEQFFGPGTRLTVL.

This clonotype was seen a handful of times. The CDR3 loop reads CASKNTTGSETQYF. CDR3 coding DNA: TGTGCCAGCAAAAACACTACAGGGTCGGAGACCCAGTACTTC. The chain uses TRBV12-3 or TRBV12-4 and TRBJ2-5, with D perhaps matching TRBD1 (6 bases). CDR3 length: 14 residues. Trimming stripped 7 bases from V and 5 bases from J, with 17 bases between.

The genes are TRBV7-2 and TRBJ2-7; possibly TRBD2 for D (5 bases). The CDR3 contains 13 residues. Trimming left V 5 bases short and J 3 bases short, with 11 bases between. Germline V gene lookup returns CDR1 SGHTA and CDR2 FQGNSA. CDR3 sequence reads: CASSQYEGYEQYF. The DNA of the CDR3 is TGTGCCAGCAGCCAGTATGAGGGCTACGAGCAGTACTTC.

This clonotype has just a few counts. An end of the junction differs from the germline gene, which may be a read error. The V call is TRBV12-3 or TRBV12-4, the J call TRBJ2-1, with TRBD1 as a possible D gene (5 bases). This CDR3 comprises 16 residues. The DNA for the CDR3 is TGTGCCAGCAGTTTATGGTACGACAGCTCCTACAATGAGCAGTCCTTC. Translation: CASSLWYDSSYNEQSF.